This T cell receptor (beta chain) was retrieved from a study of cytomegalovirus exposure and HLA in healthy donors. Whole-study context: The early release's HLA-typed donors yielded 65 million to 85 million unique TCRs. Out of around 360 genotyped donors, about 84% belonged to the Caucasian-associated ancestry cluster. General study points: Researchers counted approximately 160 TCR beta chains as cytomegalovirus-associated. Immune exposure was documented only through CMV serostatus.

As regards this clone: Its matching antigen is unknown. This sample includes further DNA sequences coding for the same CDR3.

The CDR3 totals 16 residues. Trimming removed 3 bases from V and 9 bases from J; junction bases left unmatched: 10. Germline loops: CDR1 SGHNT, CDR2 YYREEE (reference sequence). Primers included in the PCR were 60 Vbeta and 13 Jbeta primers. Some clones are missing from TCRdb's copy, which holds only in-frame ones; the method was immunoSEQ multiplex PCR. The table has around 180,000 clones, approximately 84% seen once; the top ten hold 4% to 6%. The TCR comes from a girl aged 10-17 years in good health and CMV-seropositive. Sequenced material: PBMCs. This chain connects TRBV5-4 to TRBJ1-6; 9 bases are shared with TRBD1. The CDR3 DNA sequence: TGTGCCAGCAGCTCCAATTCCGGGACAGGGCCTTCACCCCTCCACTTT. Translation gives CASSSNSGTGPSPLHF.